This TCR beta chain was identified in a study of blood T cell repertoires in COVID-19. Study background: The analysed material was cDNA or gDNA that came from T cells, B-cell-depleted T cells, or PBMCs.

CDR3 length equals 12 residues. The germline V and J ends were trimmed by 8 bases and 2 bases, with 8 bases remaining between them. Germline values: CDR1 SGHRS, CDR2 YFSETQ. The repertoire was sequenced with immunoSEQ multiplex PCR; TCRdb's copy has only in-frame clones and lacks some. The data hold about 94,000 clones, with about 86% observed a single time. The chain carries TRBV5-1 and TRBJ1-3; D remains ambiguous. The specimen was peripheral blood. This TCR was sampled from a man aged 55 to 70 with acute or convalescent COVID-19. CDR3 in amino acids: CASSIAGNTIYF. CDR3 sequence (DNA): TGCGCCAGTAGTATCGCTGGAAACACCATATATTTT.